Each of the 24 T cell receptor beta chains below was sequenced from the same sample in a study of siplizumab effects on memory and regulatory T cells. The protocol was immunoSEQ multiplex PCR, while the TCRdb copy is restricted to in-frame clones and leaves out a portion. Among 90,000 to 120,000 clones listed, about 91% were seen once. The specimen was Tregs sorted from blood. The origin of the receptors is a human donor in good health.

The chain combines TRBV19 with TRBJ1-5, with D uncertain. V dropped 1 base and J dropped 3 bases, with 7 bases sitting between them. The V gene's germline CDR1 is LNHDA and CDR2 SQIVND (reference sequence). The CDR3 totals 14 residues. CDR3 region: CASSIGADNQPQHF. CDR3 coding DNA: TGTGCCAGTAGTATAGGGGCGGACAATCAGCCCCAGCATTTT.

The chain uses TRBV7-3 and TRBJ1-1; D is uncertain. The CDR3 runs 13 residues. CDR1 SGHTA and CDR2 FQGTGA come from the germline V gene. Trimming took off 2 bases at V and 1 base at J, with 5 bases between the two ends. The CDR3 coding sequence is TGTGCCAGCAGCTTATCCCAGAACACTGAAGCTTTCTTT. Its translation: CASSLSQNTEAFF.

V usage is TRBV9 and J usage is TRBJ2-5; D tentatively fits TRBD1 or TRBD2 (5 bases each). V was shortened by 0 bases and J by 6 bases, with 9 bases between the two germline ends. This CDR3 spans 13 amino acids. Germline CDR1 and CDR2: SGDLS and YYNGEE. The CDR3 sequence is CASSVGQGQTQYF. Written as DNA, the CDR3 is TGTGCCAGCAGCGTAGGGCAGGGACAGACCCAGTACTTC.

The V gene is TRBV19, the J gene TRBJ2-3; 11 bases align to TRBD1. Germline-derived CDR1 and CDR2 are LNHDA and SQIVND (reference sequence). V trimming: 8 bases; J trimming: 0 bases; junction bases outside the gene matches: 1. CDR3 length: 14 amino acids. This chain's CDR3 is CASGQGASTDTQYF. The CDR3 region has the DNA TGTGCCAGTGGACAGGGGGCTAGCACAGATACGCAGTATTTT.

This chain uses TRBV7-3 with TRBJ2-1, with D possibly being TRBD1 or TRBD2 (6 bases each). Germline assignment: CDR1 SGHTA and CDR2 FQGTGA. The CDR3 is made up of 12 amino acids. The V gene lost 5 bases and the J gene lost 11 bases, with 13 bases spanning the gap. The chain's CDR3 is CASSGGPSKQFF. The CDR3 bases are TGTGCCAGCAGCGGGGGGCCTAGCAAGCAGTTCTTC.

This clone occurred a few times. The rearrangement joins TRBV5-1 to TRBJ2-3; 7 bases align to TRBD2. The CDR3 is made up of 15 amino acids. J lost 3 bases, V lost 2 bases, and 6 bases had no gene match. Germline CDR1 reads SGHRS; CDR2 reads YFSETQ. CDR3 in DNA: TGCGCCAGCAGCTTACGGGGGGTTGGGACAGATACGCAGTATTTT. Encoded protein: CASSLRGVGTDTQYF.

The genes are TRBV5-7 and TRBJ2-5; no reliable D call. TRBV5-7 is classed as an ORF, of uncertain function. The CDR3 has 13 amino acids. Trimming stripped 4 bases from V and 0 bases from J, with 7 bases between. CDR3 nucleotide sequence: TGTGCCAGCAGCGGACGGAACCAAGAGACCCAGTACTTC. Translated: CASSGRNQETQYF.

This clone was counted a single time. The V gene is TRBV14, the J gene TRBJ2-7; tentative D call: TRBD1 (6 bases). V dropped 4 bases and J dropped 3 bases, with 16 bases sitting between them. The V gene's germline CDR1 is SGHDN and CDR2 FVKESK. The CDR3 has 15 residues. The CDR3 coding sequence is TGTGCCAGCAGCCCGACGGGTGGGGGCAACTACGAGCAGTACTTC. Its protein product is CASSPTGGGNYEQYF.

This clone was picked up one time. The chain combines TRBV5-1 with TRBJ1-1; maybe TRBD1 (6 bases). From germline, CDR1 is SGHRS and CDR2 YFSETQ. The CDR3 length is 14 residues. V lost 4 bases and J lost 3, with 13 bases in between. DNA of the CDR3: TGCGCCAGCAGCCCGGAGGGGGGGTACACTGAAGCTTTCTTT. Its translation: CASSPEGGYTEAFF.

V and J are TRBV5-1 and TRBJ2-7, with a weak D call TRBD1 (6 bases). There are 13 residues in the CDR3. The germline V gene has CDR1 SGHRS and CDR2 YFSETQ. Trimming removed 3 bases from V and 5 bases from J, with 12 bases in between. The CDR3 is CASSSMDRDEQYF. CDR3 sequence (DNA): TGCGCCAGCAGCTCCATGGACAGAGACGAGCAGTACTTC. Variable domain in full (rest from reference TRBV5-1 and TRBJ2-7): KAGVTQTPRYLIKTRGQQVTLSCSPISGHRSVSWYQQTPGQGLQFLFEYFSETQRNKGNFPGRFSGRQFSNSRSEMNVSTLELGDSALYLCASSSMDRDEQYFGPGTRLTVT.

V usage is TRBV27 and J usage is TRBJ1-5, with 9 bases that match TRBD1. This CDR3 is built from 14 residues. Trimming cost V 5 bases and J 4 bases; bases outside gene matches: 3. Per germline, CDR1 MNHEY and CDR2 SMNVEV (reference sequence). CDR3 in amino acids: CASSQDRGNQPQHF. The CDR3, as DNA: TGTGCCAGCAGTCAGGACAGGGGTAATCAGCCCCAGCATTTT.

The gene calls are TRBV10-1 and TRBJ2-3; the D is unclear. Germline CDR1 is WNHNN and CDR2 is SYGVQD (reference sequence). V was pared by 3 bases and J by 8 bases, with 15 bases between. This CDR3 contains 14 residues. The CDR3 loop reads CASSDRRPPGTQYF. For the CDR3, the DNA is TGCGCCAGCAGTGACCGGCGCCCACCGGGTACGCAGTATTTT.

This chain uses TRBV7-9 with TRBJ2-7; the D is unclear. The CDR3 loop spans 13 amino acids. CDR1 is SEHNR, CDR2 FQNEAQ, per germline (reference sequence). V lost 3 bases and J lost 5, with 11 bases in between. The chain's CDR3 is CASSLRTANEQYF. CDR3 coding DNA: TGTGCCAGCAGCTTGAGGACGGCCAACGAGCAGTACTTC.

The chain joins TRBV10-3 to TRBJ2-2, with 8 bases identical to TRBD2. The CDR3 is 16 residues long. V gave up 8 bases and J gave up 4 bases; unmatched junction bases: 12. Germline CDR1 is ENHRY and CDR2 is SYGVKD. The CDR3 reads CAIGSRAGVGTGELFF. DNA for the CDR3: TGTGCCATCGGGAGTAGAGCGGGAGTGGGCACCGGGGAGCTGTTTTTT.

This clone has just one count. The chain couples TRBV6-1 to TRBJ1-1; TRBD1 might be the D (5 bases). This CDR3 comprises 12 residues. Between the trimmed V and J ends, which lost 6 bases and 4 bases, there was a span of 9 bases. The germline V gene has CDR1 MNHNS and CDR2 SASEGT. This chain's CDR3 is CASRRGGTEAFF. The CDR3 DNA reads TGTGCCAGCAGGCGGGGGGGCACTGAAGCTTTCTTT.

V and J are TRBV15 and TRBJ2-5; D gene uncertain. CDR1 and CDR2 (germline): LNHNV, YYDKDF (reference sequence). This CDR3 spans 15 amino acids. V was clipped by 0 bases and J by 1 base, with 9 bases between them. The CDR3 DNA follows: TGTGCCACCAGCAGAGATATGTCGTTCCAAGAGACCCAGTACTTC. It translates to CATSRDMSFQETQYF.

The chain joins TRBV19 to TRBJ1-2; D is uncertain. This CDR3 is built from 14 residues. V dropped 1 base and J dropped 2 bases, with 8 bases sitting between them. CDR1 and CDR2 (germline): LNHDA, SQIVND (reference sequence). CDR3 in DNA: TGTGCCAGTAGTATAGCGGCGGGGAACTATGGCTACACCTTC. It encodes CASSIAAGNYGYTF.

The V gene is TRBV15, the J gene TRBJ2-5; the match to TRBD2 covers 9 bases. The CDR3 has 16 residues. Germline CDR1 is LNHNV and CDR2 is YYDKDF (reference sequence). V was pared by 1 base and J by 4 bases, with 7 bases of the junction left unmatched. The CDR3 DNA reads as TGTGCCACCAGCAGAGTCCTATATAGCGGGAGAGAGACCCAGTACTTC. This sequence encodes CATSRVLYSGRETQYF.

The chain combines TRBV5-1 with TRBJ2-5; D is possibly TRBD1 (5 bases). CDR1 is SGHRS and CDR2 is YFSETQ in the germline V gene. The V end was cut by 0 bases, the J end by 10 bases, with 19 bases between. The CDR3 runs 15 residues. CDR3 loop: CASSLGQGPPKDQYF. As DNA, the CDR3 is TGCGCCAGCAGCTTGGGGCAGGGCCCCCCAAAGGACCAGTACTTC. The full variable domain, its missing parts supplied by reference TRBV5-1 and TRBJ2-5, is KAGVTQTPRYLIKTRGQQVTLSCSPISGHRSVSWYQQTPGQGLQFLFEYFSETQRNKGNFPGRFSGRQFSNSRSEMNVSTLELGDSALYLCASSLGQGPPKDQYFGPGTRLLVL.

V and J are TRBV5-1 and TRBJ2-2; 8 bases are shared with TRBD1. CDR1 SGHRS and CDR2 YFSETQ come from the germline V gene. V dropped 2 bases and J dropped 0; count of bases not matched to a gene: 9. The CDR3 has 18 residues. The CDR3 protein is CASSLRRDRTPNTGELFF. The CDR3, as DNA: TGCGCCAGCAGCTTACGCCGGGACAGGACCCCGAACACCGGGGAGCTGTTTTTT.

The gene calls are TRBV4-1 and TRBJ2-5; no reliable D call. The CDR3 runs 17 residues. The V and J ends lost 0 bases and 5 bases respectively, with 19 bases between them. Germline values: CDR1 MGHRA, CDR2 YSYEKL. CDR3 residues: CASSQEPELRVRETQYF. CDR3 DNA: TGCGCCAGCAGCCAAGAACCAGAGCTTCGGGTTCGGGAGACCCAGTACTTC.

The chain recombines TRBV29-1 with TRBJ2-1; D gene uncertain. Germline assignment: CDR1 SQVTM and CDR2 ANQGSEA. V was cut by 3 bases and J by 0 bases, with 9 bases left in between. The CDR3 has 14 residues. The CDR3 spells CSVDYYSSYNEQFF. The CDR3 DNA is TGCAGCGTTGATTACTATAGCTCCTACAATGAGCAGTTCTTC.

V usage is TRBV10-3 and J usage is TRBJ2-2, with 8 bases aligning to TRBD2. There are 14 residues in the CDR3. Germline assignment: CDR1 ENHRY and CDR2 SYGVKD. V lost 8 bases and J lost 1; bases outside the gene matches: 3. DNA for the CDR3: TGTGCCATCCCGGGGGGGGTGAACACCGGGGAGCTGTTTTTT. It specifies CAIPGGVNTGELFF.

This chain uses TRBV19 with TRBJ2-7; no clear D gene. Trimming removed 5 bases from V and 6 bases from J, with 23 bases in between. The CDR3 totals 16 residues. CDR1 and CDR2 (germline): LNHDA, SQIVND (reference sequence). In nucleotides, the CDR3 is TGTGCCAGTAGTGCACCGGGCGCCAAAGGTTATGGCGAGCAGTACTTC. This gives the protein CASSAPGAKGYGEQYF. The complete variable domain, with remaining parts taken from reference TRBV19 and TRBJ2-7, reads DGGITQSPKYLFRKEGQNVTLSCEQNLNHDAMYWYRQDPGQGLRLIYYSQIVNDFQKGDIAEGYSVSREKKESFPLTVTSAQKNPTAFYLCASSAPGAKGYGEQYFGPGTRLTVT.